This T cell receptor (beta chain) came from a study of blood T cells in healthy people across ages. Study-level findings and limits: Older age went with lower TCR beta diversity per million T cells, in a roughly linear way. Possibly confounding the expanded clonotype changes was the fact that donor CMV status was unknown.

As regards this clonotype: What it recognizes is unknown.

Trimming shortened V by 2 bases and J by 8 bases, and 3 bases separated the two germline ends. The V gene's germline CDR1 is SNHLY and CDR2 FYNNEI. The CDR3 has 10 amino acids. Through a sample-barcoded 5' primer and a J-beta primer mix, a second PCR was run for roughly 6 to 12 cycles. MiXCR was run by TCRdb on the 5' RACE reads, yielding one entry per CDR3 protein. The table records 540,000 or so distinct CDR3 sequences, 24% of them present only once. These same data were also listed under a study on T cells of mothers and their children. That report notes: Thymic selection molds TCR recombination output in much the same way for related pairs as for unrelated pairs. An overlap that was slightly higher, though non-significant, was seen in related mother-child pairs versus unrelated pairs.

This receptor was obtained from a boy between 10 and 17 years old in good health. What was sequenced was blood. The chain employs TRBV2 and TRBJ1-2; D not certain. CDR3 bases: TGTGCCAGCAGTGAACCCGGCTACACCTTC. Its protein is CASSEPGYTF.